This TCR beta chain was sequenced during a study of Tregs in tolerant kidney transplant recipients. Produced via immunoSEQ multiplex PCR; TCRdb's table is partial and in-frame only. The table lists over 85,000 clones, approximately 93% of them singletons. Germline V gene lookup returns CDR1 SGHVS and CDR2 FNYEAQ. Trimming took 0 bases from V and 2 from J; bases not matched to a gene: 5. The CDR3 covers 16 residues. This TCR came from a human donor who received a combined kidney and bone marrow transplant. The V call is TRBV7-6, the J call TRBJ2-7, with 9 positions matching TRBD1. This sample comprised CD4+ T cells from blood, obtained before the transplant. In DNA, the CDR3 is TGTGCCAGCAGCTTAGCTTCGGGACAGGGACCCTACGAGCAGTACTTC. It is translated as CASSLASGQGPYEQYF.